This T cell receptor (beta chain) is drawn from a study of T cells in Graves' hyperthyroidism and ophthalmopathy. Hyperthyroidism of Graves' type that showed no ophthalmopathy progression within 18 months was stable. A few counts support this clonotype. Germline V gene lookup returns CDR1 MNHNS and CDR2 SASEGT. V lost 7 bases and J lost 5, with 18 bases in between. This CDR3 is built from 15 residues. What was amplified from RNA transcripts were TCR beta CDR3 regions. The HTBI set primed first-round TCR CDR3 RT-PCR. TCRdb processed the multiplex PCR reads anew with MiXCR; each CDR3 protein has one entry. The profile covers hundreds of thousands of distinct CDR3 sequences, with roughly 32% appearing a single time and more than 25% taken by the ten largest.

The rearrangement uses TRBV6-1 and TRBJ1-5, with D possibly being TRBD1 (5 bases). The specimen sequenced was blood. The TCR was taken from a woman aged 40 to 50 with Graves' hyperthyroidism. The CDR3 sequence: CASTDGGGGHQPQHF. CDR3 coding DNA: TGTGCCAGCACCGATGGGGGGGGAGGTCATCAGCCCCAGCATTTT.